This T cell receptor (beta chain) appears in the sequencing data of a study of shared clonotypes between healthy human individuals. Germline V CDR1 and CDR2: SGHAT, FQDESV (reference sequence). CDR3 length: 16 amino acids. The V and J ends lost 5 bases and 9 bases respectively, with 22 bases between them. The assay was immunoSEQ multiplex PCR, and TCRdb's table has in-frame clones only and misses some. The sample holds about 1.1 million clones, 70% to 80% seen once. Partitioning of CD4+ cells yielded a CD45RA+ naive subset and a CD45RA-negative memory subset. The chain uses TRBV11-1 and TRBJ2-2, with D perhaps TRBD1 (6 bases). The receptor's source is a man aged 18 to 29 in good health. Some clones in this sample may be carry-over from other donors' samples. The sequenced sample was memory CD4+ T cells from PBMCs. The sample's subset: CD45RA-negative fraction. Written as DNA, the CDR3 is TGTGCCAGCAGCCCCTTTGTCGGACAGCGAAAGCGGGAGCTGTTTTTT. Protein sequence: CASSPFVGQRKRELFF.